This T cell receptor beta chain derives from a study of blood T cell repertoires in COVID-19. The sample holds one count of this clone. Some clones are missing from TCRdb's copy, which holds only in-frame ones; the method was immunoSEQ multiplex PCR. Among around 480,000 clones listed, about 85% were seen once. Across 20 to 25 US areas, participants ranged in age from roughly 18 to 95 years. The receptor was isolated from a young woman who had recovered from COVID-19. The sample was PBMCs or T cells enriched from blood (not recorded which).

The CDR3 reads CASSSLGLGTEAFF. The CDR3 DNA is TGTGCCAGTAGTTCCTTGGGGCTGGGCACTGAAGCTTTCTTT. V usage is TRBV19 and J usage is TRBJ1-1; D possibly corresponds to TRBD1 (5 bases). The CDR3 runs 14 residues. CDR1 LNHDA and CDR2 SQIVND come from the germline V gene (reference sequence). Deletions cut 5 bases from V and 4 bases from J, with 14 bases between.